This T cell receptor beta chain comes out of a study of blood T cell repertoires in COVID-19. Method: immunoSEQ multiplex PCR; TCRdb's copy keeps in-frame clones and lacks some. The sample lists about 290,000 clones, approximately 89% occurring once. The CDR3 loop spans 16 amino acids. CDR1 is LGHNA, CDR2 YNFKEQ, per germline. Deletions cut 4 bases from V and 8 bases from J, with 21 bases between. The material sequenced was peripheral blood. The chain couples TRBV4-2 to TRBJ2-1; possibly TRBD2 for D (8 bases). This TCR was sampled from a woman under 40 with COVID-19, enrolled during active disease. The CDR3 reads CASSRRGGGGPHEQFF. CDR3 bases: TGTGCCAGCAGCCGCCGAGGGGGCGGGGGGCCCCATGAGCAGTTCTTC.